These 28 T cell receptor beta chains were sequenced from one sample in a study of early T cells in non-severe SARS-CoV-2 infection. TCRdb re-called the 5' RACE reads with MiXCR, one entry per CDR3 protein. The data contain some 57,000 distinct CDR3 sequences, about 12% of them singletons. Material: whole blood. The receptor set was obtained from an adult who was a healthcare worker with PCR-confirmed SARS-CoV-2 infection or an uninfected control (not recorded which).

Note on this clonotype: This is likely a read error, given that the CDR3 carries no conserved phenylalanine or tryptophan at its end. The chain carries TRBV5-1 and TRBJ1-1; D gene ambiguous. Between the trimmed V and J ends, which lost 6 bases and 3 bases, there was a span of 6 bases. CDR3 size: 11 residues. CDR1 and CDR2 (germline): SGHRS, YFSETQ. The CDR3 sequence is CASMGDTEAFI. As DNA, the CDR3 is TGCGCCAGCATGGGAGACACTGAAGCTTTCATT.

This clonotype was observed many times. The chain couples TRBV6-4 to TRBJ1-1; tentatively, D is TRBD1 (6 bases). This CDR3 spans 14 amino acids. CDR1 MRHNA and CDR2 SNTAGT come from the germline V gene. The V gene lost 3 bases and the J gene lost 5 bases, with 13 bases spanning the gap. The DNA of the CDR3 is TGTGCCAGCAGTGAACAGGGCGGTGCAACTGAAGCTTTCTTT. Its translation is CASSEQGGATEAFF.

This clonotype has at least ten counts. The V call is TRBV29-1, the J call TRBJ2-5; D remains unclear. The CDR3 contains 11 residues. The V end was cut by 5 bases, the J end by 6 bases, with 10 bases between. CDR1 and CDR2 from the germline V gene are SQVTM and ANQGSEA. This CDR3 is CSVFPRKTQYF. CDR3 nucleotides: TGCAGCGTTTTCCCTAGAAAGACCCAGTACTTC. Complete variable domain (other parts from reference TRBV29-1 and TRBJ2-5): SAVISQKPSRDICQRGTSLTIQCQVDSQVTMMFWYRQQPGQSLTLIATANQGSEATYESGFVIDKFPISRPNLTFSTLTVSNMSPEDSSIYLCSVFPRKTQYFGPGTRLLVL.

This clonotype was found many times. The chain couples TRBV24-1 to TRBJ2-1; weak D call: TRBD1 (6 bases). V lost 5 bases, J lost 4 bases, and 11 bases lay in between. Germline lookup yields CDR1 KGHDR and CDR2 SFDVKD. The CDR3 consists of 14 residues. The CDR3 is CATSVIGQYNEQFF. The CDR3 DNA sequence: TGTGCCACCAGTGTCATTGGACAGTACAATGAGCAGTTCTTC.

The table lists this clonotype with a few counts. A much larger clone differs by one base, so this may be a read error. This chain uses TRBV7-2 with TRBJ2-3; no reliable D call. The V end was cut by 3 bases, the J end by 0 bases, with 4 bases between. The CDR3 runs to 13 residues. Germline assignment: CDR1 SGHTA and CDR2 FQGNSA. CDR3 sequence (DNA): TGTGCCAGCAGCTTGGGGAGCACAGATACGCAGTATTTT. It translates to CASSLGSTDTQYF.

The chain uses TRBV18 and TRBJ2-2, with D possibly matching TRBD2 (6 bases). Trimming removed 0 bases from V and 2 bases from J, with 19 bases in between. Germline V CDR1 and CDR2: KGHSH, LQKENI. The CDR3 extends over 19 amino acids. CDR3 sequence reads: CASSPPSHLGGTNTGELFF. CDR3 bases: TGTGCCAGCTCACCACCAAGCCACCTAGGAGGGACTAACACCGGGGAGCTGTTTTTT.

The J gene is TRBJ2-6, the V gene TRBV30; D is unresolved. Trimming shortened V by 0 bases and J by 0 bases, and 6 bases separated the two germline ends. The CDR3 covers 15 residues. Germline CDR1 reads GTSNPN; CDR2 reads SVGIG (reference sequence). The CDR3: CAWSVRHSGANVLTF. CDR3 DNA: TGTGCCTGGAGTGTAAGGCACTCTGGGGCCAACGTCCTGACTTTC. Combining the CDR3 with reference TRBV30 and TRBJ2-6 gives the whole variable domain SQTIHQWPATLVQPVGSPLSLECTVEGTSNPNLYWYRQAAGRGLQLLFYSVGIGQISSEVPQNLSASRPQDRQFILSSKKLLLSDSGFYLCAWSVRHSGANVLTFGAGSRLTVL.

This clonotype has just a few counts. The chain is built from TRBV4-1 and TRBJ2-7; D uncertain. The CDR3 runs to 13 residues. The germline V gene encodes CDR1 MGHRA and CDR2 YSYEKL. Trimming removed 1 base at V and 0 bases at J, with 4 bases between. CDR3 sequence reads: CASSQGSSYEQYF. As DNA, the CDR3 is TGCGCCAGCAGCCAAGGAAGCTCCTACGAGCAGTACTTC.

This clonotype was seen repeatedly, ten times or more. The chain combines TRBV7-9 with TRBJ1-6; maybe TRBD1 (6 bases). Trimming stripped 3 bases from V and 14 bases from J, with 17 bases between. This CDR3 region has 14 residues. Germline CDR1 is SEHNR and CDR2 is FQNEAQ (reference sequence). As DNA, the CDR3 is TGTGCCAGCAGCTTTGAAGGGGGTCAGCGGGCCCTCCACTTT. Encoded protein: CASSFEGGQRALHF.

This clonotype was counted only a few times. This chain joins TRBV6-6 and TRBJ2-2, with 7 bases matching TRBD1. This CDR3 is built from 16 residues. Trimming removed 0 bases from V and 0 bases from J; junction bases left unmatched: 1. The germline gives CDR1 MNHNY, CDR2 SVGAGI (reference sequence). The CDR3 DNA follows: TGTGCCAGCAGTTACTCGGGGACAGCGAACACCGGGGAGCTGTTTTTT. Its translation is CASSYSGTANTGELFF.

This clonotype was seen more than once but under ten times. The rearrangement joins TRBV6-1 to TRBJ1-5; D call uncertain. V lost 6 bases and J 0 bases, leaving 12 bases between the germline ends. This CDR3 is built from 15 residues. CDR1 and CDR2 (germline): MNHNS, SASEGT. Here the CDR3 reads CASSKHVNSNQPQHF. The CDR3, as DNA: TGTGCCAGCAGCAAACACGTGAATAGCAATCAGCCCCAGCATTTT.

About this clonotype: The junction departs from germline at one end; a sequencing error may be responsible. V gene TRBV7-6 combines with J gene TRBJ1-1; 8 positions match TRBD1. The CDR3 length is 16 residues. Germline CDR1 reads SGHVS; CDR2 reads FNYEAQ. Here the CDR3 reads CTSSKGVRGRDTEAFF. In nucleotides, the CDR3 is TGTACCAGCAGCAAGGGGGTCAGGGGGCGAGACACTGAAGCTTTCTTT.

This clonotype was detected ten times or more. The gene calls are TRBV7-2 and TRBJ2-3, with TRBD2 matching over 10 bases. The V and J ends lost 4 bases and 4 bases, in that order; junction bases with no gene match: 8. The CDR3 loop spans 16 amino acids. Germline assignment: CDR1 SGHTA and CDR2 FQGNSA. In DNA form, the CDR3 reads TGTGCCAGCAGCTCTAGGGCTAGCGGGAGTGCAGATACGCAGTATTTT. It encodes CASSSRASGSADTQYF.

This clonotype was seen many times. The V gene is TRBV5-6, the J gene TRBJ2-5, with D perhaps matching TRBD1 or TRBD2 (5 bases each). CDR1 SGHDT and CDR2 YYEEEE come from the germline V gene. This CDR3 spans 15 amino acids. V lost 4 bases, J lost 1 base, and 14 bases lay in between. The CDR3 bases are TGTGCCAGCAGCCCCCCCGGGACCAGCCAAGAGACCCAGTACTTC. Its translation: CASSPPGTSQETQYF.

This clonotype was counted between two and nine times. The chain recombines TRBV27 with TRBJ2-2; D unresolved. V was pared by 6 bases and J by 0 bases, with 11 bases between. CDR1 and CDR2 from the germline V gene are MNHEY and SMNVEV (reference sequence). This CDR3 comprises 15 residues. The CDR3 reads CASRTGHANTGELFF. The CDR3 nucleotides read TGTGCCAGCAGAACCGGGCACGCGAACACCGGGGAGCTGTTTTTT.

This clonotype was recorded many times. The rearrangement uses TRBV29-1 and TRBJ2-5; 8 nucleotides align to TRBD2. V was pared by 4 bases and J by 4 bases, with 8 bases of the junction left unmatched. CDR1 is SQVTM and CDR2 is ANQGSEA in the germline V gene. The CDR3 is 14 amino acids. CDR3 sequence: CSVAGGGSGETQYF. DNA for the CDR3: TGCAGCGTTGCGGGCGGGGGGTCCGGAGAGACCCAGTACTTC. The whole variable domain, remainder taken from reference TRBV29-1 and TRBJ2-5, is SAVISQKPSRDICQRGTSLTIQCQVDSQVTMMFWYRQQPGQSLTLIATANQGSEATYESGFVIDKFPISRPNLTFSTLTVSNMSPEDSSIYLCSVAGGGSGETQYFGPGTRLLVL.

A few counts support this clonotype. The CDR3 loop is CASSSTGGYTEAFF. In nucleotides, the CDR3 is TGTGCCAGCAGCTCGACAGGGGGGTACACTGAAGCTTTCTTT. This chain connects TRBV12-3 or TRBV12-4 to TRBJ1-1; 9 nucleotides agree with TRBD1. The trim removed 6 bases at V and 3 bases at J, leaving 5 bases unmatched. This CDR3 has 14 residues.

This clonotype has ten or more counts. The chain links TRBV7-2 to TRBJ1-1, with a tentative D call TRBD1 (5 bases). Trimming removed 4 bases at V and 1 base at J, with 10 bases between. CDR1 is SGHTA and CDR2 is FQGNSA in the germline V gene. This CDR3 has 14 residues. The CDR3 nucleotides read TGTGCCAGCAGCTGGGGGGAGTCGAACACTGAAGCTTTCTTT. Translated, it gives CASSWGESNTEAFF. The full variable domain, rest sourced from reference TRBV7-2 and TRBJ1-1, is GAGVSQSPSNKVTEKGKDVELRCDPISGHTALYWYRQSLGQGLEFLIYFQGNSAPDKSGLPSDRFSAERTGGSVSTLTIQRTQQEDSAVYLCASSWGESNTEAFFGQGTRLTVV.

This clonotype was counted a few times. The CDR3 nucleotides read TGCAGTGCTAGCGGGGGGGGAAGATCCAATCCACCCCTCCACTTT. It encodes CSASGGGRSNPPLHF. The rearrangement joins TRBV20-1 to TRBJ1-6; D perhaps matches TRBD1 (5 bases). Trimming took 3 bases from V and 11 from J, leaving 20 bases between them. CDR3 length equals 15 residues. Germline loops: CDR1 DFQATT, CDR2 SNEGSKA (reference sequence).

CDR3 sequence (DNA): TGTGCCAGTAGTATGGGACTAGCGGGGCATGAGCAGTTCTTC. Protein sequence: CASSMGLAGHEQFF. The V call is TRBV19, the J call TRBJ2-1, with 13 positions matching TRBD2. Germline CDR1 is LNHDA and CDR2 is SQIVND (reference sequence). The V gene end was trimmed by 3 bases and the J gene end by 8 bases; junction bases not matched to a gene: 1. CDR3 size: 14 residues.

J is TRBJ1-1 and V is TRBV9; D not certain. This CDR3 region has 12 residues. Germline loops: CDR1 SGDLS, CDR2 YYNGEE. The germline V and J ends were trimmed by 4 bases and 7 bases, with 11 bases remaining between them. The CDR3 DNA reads TGTGCCAGCAGCCGGGAATTGGATGAAGCTTTCTTT. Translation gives CASSRELDEAFF.

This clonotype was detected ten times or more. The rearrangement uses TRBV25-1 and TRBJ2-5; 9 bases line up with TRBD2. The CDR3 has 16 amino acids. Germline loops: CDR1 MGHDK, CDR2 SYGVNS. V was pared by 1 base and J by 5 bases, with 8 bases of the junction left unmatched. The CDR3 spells CASSEWSSGRRETQYF. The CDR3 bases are TGTGCCAGCAGTGAATGGAGTAGCGGGAGACGGGAGACCCAGTACTTC.

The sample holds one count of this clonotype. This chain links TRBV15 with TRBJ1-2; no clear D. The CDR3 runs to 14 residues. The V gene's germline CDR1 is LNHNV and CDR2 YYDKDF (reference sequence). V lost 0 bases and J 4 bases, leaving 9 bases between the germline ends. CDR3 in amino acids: CATSRDVGLYGYTF. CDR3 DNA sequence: TGTGCCACCAGCAGAGATGTCGGTCTCTATGGCTACACCTTC.

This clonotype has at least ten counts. CDR3: CASSPRAGVVGDEQFF. CDR3 nucleotides: TGTGCCAGCAGCCCGCGGGCGGGAGTGGTTGGGGATGAGCAGTTCTTC. The chain joins TRBV5-8 to TRBJ2-1, with 7 bases that match TRBD2. CDR3 length: 16 amino acids. Losses at the gene ends were 4 bases for V and 8 bases for J; bases not matched to a gene: 15. From germline, CDR1 is SGHTS and CDR2 YDEGEE.

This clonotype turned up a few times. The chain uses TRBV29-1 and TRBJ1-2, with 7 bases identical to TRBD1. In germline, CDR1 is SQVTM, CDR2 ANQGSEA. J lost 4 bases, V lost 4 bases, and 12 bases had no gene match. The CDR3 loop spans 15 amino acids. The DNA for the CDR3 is TGCAGCGTTGGTCTTACCGGGACAGCAAGCTATGGCTACACCTTC. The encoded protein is CSVGLTGTASYGYTF.

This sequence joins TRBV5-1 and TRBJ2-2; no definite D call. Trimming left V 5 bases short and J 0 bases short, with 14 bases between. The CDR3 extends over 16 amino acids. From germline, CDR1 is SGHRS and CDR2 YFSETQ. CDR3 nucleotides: TGCGCCAGCAGATTAGAAGTTCTTACGAACACCGGGGAGCTGTTTTTT. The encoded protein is CASRLEVLTNTGELFF.

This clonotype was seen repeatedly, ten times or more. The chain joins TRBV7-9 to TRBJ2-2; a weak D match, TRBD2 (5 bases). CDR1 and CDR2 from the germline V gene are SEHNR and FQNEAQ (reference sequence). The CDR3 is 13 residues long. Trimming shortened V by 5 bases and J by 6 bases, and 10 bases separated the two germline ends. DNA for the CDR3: TGTGCCAGCAGCCCCGGCGGGCCCGGGGAGCTGTTTTTT. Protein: CASSPGGPGELFF.

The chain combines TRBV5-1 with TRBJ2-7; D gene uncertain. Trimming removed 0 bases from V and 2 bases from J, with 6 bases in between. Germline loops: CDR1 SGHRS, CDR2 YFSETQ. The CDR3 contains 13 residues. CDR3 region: CASSLAPAYEQYF. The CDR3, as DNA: TGCGCCAGCAGCTTGGCCCCAGCCTACGAGCAGTACTTC.